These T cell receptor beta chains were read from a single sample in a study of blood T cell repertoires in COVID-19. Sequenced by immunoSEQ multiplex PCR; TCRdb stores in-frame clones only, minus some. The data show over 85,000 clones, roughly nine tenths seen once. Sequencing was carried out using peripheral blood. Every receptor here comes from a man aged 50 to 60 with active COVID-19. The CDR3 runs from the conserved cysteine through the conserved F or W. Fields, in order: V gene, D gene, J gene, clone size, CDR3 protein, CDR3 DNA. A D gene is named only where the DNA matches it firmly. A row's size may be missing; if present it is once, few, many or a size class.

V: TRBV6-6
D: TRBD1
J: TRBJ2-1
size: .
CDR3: CASSYPGQGSEQFF
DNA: TGTGCCAGCAGTTACCCGGGACAGGGGAGTGAGCAGTTCTTC

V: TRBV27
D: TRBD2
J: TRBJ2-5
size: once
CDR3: CASRELAGLPLNF
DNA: TGTGCCAGCAGAGAACTAGCGGGACTCCCTCTAAACTTC

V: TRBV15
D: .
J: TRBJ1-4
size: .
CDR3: CATRGEKTTNEKLFF
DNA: TGTGCCACCAGAGGGGAAAAAACAACTAATGAAAAACTGTTTTTT

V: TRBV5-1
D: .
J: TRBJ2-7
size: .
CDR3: CASSSTGTVGEQYF
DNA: TGCGCCAGCAGCTCGACCGGGACTGTCGGGGAGCAGTACTTC

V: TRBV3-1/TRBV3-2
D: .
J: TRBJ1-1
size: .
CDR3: CASRTGLSNTEAFF
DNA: TGTGCCAGCAGGACAGGCCTCTCAAACACTGAAGCTTTCTTT

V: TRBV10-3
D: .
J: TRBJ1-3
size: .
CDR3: CAVHRDFGGTIYF
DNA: TGTGCCGTACACAGGGATTTTGGTGGCACCATATATTTT

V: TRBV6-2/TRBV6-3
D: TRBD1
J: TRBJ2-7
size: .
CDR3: CASSYLGRGSYEQYF
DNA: TGTGCCAGCAGTTACCTGGGCAGGGGGTCCTACGAGCAGTACTTC

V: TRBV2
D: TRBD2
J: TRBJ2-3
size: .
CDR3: CASRGYGLAGDTQYF
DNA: TGTGCCAGCAGGGGATATGGACTAGCGGGGGATACGCAGTATTTT

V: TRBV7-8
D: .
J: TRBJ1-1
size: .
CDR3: CASSLDGLLTNTEAFF
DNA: TGTGCCAGCAGCTTAGACGGACTACTGACGAACACTGAAGCTTTCTTT

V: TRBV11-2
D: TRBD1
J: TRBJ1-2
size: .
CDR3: CASSTGGFDGYTF
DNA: TGTGCCAGCAGTACAGGGGGATTCGATGGCTACACCTTC

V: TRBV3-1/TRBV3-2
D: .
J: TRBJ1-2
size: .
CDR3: CASSQDSATAYGYTF
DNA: TGTGCCAGCAGCCAAGATTCTGCGACAGCCTATGGCTACACCTTC

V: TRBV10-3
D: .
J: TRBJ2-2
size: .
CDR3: CAISELITSEAGELFF
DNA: TGTGCCATCAGTGAACTCATTACGTCAGAGGCCGGGGAGCTGTTTTTT

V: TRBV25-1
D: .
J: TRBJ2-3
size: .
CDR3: CASSENRDGDTQYF
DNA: TGTGCCAGCAGTGAAAACAGGGACGGGGATACGCAGTATTTT

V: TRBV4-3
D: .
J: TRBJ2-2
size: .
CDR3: CASSQDGGGGLYTGELFF
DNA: TGCGCCAGCAGCCAAGATGGAGGCGGGGGCCTCTACACCGGGGAGCTGTTTTTT

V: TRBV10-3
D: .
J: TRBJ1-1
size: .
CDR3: CAISEPAQGTGTEAFF
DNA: TGTGCCATCAGTGAGCCCGCCCAGGGGACGGGCACTGAAGCTTTCTTT

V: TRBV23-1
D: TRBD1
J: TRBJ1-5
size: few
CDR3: CASSQSGTGGSNQPQHF
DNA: TGCGCCAGCAGTCAATCTGGGACAGGGGGAAGCAATCAGCCCCAGCATTTT

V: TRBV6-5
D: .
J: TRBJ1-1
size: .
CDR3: CASRPEGWREAFF
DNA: TGTGCCAGCAGACCCGAGGGCTGGCGGGAAGCTTTCTTT

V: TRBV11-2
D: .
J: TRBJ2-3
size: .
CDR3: CASSSTTLPDTQYF
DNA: TGTGCCAGCAGCTCGACAACCCTCCCAGATACGCAGTATTTT

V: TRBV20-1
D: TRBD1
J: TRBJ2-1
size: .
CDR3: CSASKDRPVNEQFF
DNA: TGCAGTGCTAGTAAGGACAGGCCCGTTAATGAGCAGTTCTTC

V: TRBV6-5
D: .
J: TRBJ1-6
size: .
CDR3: CASSYTDTVGSPLHF
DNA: TGTGCCAGCAGTTACACCGACACTGTGGGTTCACCCCTCCACTTT

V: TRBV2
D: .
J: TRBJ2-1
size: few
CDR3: CASSVSRGSNEQFF
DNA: TGTGCCAGCAGTGTTTCGCGGGGTAGCAATGAGCAGTTCTTC

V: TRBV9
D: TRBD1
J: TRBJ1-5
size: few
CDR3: CASSQGGSQPQHF
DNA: TGTGCCAGCAGCCAGGGGGGAAGCCAGCCCCAGCATTTT

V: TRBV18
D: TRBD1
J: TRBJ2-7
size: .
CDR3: CASSLQGGPRDEQYF
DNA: TGTGCCAGCTCATTACAGGGGGGACCTAGGGACGAGCAGTACTTC

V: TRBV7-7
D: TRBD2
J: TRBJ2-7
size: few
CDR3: CASSLGGGGSYEQYF
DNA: TGTGCTAGCAGCTTAGGCGGGGGGGGTTCCTACGAGCAGTACTTC

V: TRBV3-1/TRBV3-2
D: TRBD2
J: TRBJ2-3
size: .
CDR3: CASSQDLQRGKTQYF
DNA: TGTGCCAGCAGCCAAGATTTGCAGCGGGGTAAAACGCAGTATTTT

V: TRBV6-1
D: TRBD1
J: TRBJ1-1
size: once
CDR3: CASRETGGARNTEAFF
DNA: TGTGCCAGCAGAGAAACAGGGGGCGCGAGGAACACTGAAGCTTTCTTT

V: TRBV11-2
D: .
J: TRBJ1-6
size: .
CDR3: CASSFSAGNNSPLHF
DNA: TGTGCCAGCAGCTTCTCAGCAGGAAATAATTCACCCCTCCACTTT

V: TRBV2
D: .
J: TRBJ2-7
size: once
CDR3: CASSLQGGVYEQYF
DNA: TGTGCCAGCAGTTTACAGGGGGGGGTGTACGAGCAGTACTTC

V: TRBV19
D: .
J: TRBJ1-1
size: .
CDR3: CASSTGMNTEAFF
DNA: TGTGCCAGTTCAACAGGGATGAACACTGAAGCTTTCTTT

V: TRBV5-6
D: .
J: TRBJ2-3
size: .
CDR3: CASSIWPTNTQYF
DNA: TGTGCCAGCAGCATTTGGCCAACAAATACGCAGTATTTT

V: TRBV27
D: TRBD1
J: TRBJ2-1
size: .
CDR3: CASSLIWDRVASSSYNEQFF
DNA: TGTGCCAGCAGCCTCATCTGGGACAGGGTGGCCTCCAGCTCCTACAATGAGCAGTTCTTC

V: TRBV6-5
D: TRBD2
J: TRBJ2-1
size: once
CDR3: CASIHSGGGYNEQFF
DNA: TGTGCCAGCATTCATAGCGGGGGGGGCTACAATGAGCAGTTCTTC

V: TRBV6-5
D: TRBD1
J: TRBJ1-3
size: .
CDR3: CASSRQGASGNTIYF
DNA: TGTGCCAGCAGTCGACAGGGGGCCTCTGGAAACACCATATATTTT

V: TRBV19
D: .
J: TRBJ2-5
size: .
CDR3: CASSDPGSSRTQYF
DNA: TGTGCCAGTAGTGATCCGGGGTCTTCAAGGACCCAGTACTTC

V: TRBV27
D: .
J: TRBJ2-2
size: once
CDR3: CASRKTGTTGELFF
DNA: TGTGCCAGCAGGAAGACTGGTACTACCGGGGAGCTGTTTTTT

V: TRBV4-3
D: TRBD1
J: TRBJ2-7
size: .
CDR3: CASSQSTGGKTYEQYF
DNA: TGCGCCAGCAGTCAGTCGACAGGGGGGAAAACCTACGAGCAGTACTTC

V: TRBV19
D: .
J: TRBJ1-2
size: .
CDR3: CASGTGEGYGYTF
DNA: TGTGCCTCCGGGACCGGGGAGGGCTATGGCTACACCTTC

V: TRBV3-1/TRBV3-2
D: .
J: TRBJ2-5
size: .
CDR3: CASTPRRGQETQYF
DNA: TGTGCCAGCACGCCAAGACGGGGACAAGAGACCCAGTACTTC

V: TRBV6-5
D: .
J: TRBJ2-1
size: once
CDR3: CASSSPDWGRDEQFF
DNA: TGTGCCAGCAGTTCTCCGGACTGGGGTCGGGATGAGCAGTTCTTC

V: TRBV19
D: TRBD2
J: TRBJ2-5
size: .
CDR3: CASSRLAGGSQETQYF
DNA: TGTGCCAGTAGCCGACTAGCGGGGGGCTCTCAAGAGACCCAGTACTTC

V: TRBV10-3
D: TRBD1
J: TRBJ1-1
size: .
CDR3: CATLQGEMNTEAFF
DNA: TGTGCCACCCTACAGGGGGAGATGAACACTGAAGCTTTCTTT

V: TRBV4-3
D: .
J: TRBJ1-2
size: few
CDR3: CASSQETANYGYTF
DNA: TGCGCCAGCAGCCAAGAAACAGCTAACTATGGCTACACCTTC

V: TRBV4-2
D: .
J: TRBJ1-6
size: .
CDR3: CASSQDENSPLHF
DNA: TGTGCCAGCAGCCAAGATGAGAATTCACCCCTCCACTTT

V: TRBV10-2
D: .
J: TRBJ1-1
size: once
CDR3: CASRFSMGVNTEAFF
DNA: TGCGCCAGCAGATTCTCTATGGGCGTGAACACTGAAGCTTTCTTT

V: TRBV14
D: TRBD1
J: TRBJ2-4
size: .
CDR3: CASSYRDRNIQYF
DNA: TGTGCCAGCAGCTACAGGGACAGAAACATTCAGTACTTC

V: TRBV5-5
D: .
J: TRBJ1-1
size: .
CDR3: CASSATGTSRSLNTEAFF
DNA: TGTGCCAGCAGCGCAACAGGGACCTCGCGATCCCTGAACACTGAAGCTTTCTTT

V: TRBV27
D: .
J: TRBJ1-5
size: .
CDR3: CASSLRQRLIFFHSNQPQHF
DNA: TGTGCCAGCAGTCTGAGACAGCGCCTGATCTTCTTTCATAGCAATCAGCCCCAGCATTTT

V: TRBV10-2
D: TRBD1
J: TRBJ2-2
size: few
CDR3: CASRQGDGELFF
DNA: TGCGCCAGCAGACAGGGGGACGGGGAGCTGTTTTTT

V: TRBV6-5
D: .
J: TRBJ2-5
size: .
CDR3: CASSKRGPETQYF
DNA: TGTGCCAGCAGTAAGCGCGGGCCAGAGACCCAGTACTTC

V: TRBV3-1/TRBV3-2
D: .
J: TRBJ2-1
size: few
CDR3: CASSQVGGINEQFF
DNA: TGTGCCAGCAGCCAAGTGGGGGGAATAAATGAGCAGTTCTTC

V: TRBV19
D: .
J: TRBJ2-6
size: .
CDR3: CASSIQASGANVLTF
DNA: TGTGCCAGTAGTATCCAGGCCTCTGGGGCCAACGTCCTGACTTTC

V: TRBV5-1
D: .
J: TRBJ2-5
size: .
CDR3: CASTSPGETQYF
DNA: TGCGCCAGCACCAGCCCCGGGGAGACCCAGTACTTC

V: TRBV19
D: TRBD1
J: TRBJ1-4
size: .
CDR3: CASSIAMTGAANEKLFF
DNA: TGTGCCAGTAGTATAGCCATGACAGGGGCGGCTAATGAAAAACTGTTTTTT